This T cell receptor beta chain was found in a study of blood T cell repertoires in COVID-19 (dated by TCRdb to 2019 to 2021). Some background on the complete study: Collaborator samples came from the United States, Italy and Spain and covered acute and convalescent phases of COVID-19. Samples were obtained from the ongoing ImmuneRACE study (first 160 participants) and from 950 to 1,500 subjects provided by 6 global collaborators. The repertoires were released in a freely available public database meant as a resource for research on the immune response to SARS-CoV-2. The dataset comprised deeply sampled blood TCRbeta repertoires from subjects exposed to, actively infected with, or recovered from COVID-19. A de-identified subject ID, COVID-19 status, age in years and sex were almost always included in the sample metadata. The material from the prospective study consisted of cDNA or gDNA derived from T cells, B-cell-depleted T cells, or PBMCs. Where available, HLA class I and class II types were obtained from metadata supplied by the sample provider rather than from assay-based typing.

About this clone: Its antigen is unknown. It has no much larger one-base neighbor in the sample; base qualities were not kept.

The germline V gene specifies ENHRY as CDR1 and SYGVKD as CDR2. Unmatched junction bases come to 6, with V trimmed by 6 bases and J by 4 bases. Including the terminal cysteine and phenylalanine, the CDR3 comprises 17 residues. Of all the DNA, just the CDR3 is kept, 51 bases in frame from base 1. Collaborating institutions collected whole blood in K2EDTA tubes following their own protocols. For TCRbeta analysis, collaborator samples were shipped as frozen whole blood, as isolated PBMCs, or as DNA extracted from either sample type. The immunoSEQ Assay, a bias-controlled multiplex PCR, was used to amplify TCRbeta CDR3 regions from genomic DNA. The authors' analysis ran thus. Nucleated cell counts per sample were estimated from amplification of reference gene primers within the assay. To quantify the absolute abundance of each unique TCRbeta CDR3 rearrangement, sequence reads were collapsed and filtered. For each sample, productive Simpson clonality was calculated by taking the square root of Simpson's diversity index across productive rearrangements. TCRdb obtained this table from immuneACCESS and retained in-frame rearrangements with V and J assigned. These tables miss some clones; where compared with another copy, unresolved V genes account for less than half of the shortfall, and the remainder is unexplained. Clone size and V and J calls were adopted from that table, with D and trimming inferred from the DNA. This sample holds fewer than 250,000 clones; 83% were observed only once. The ten largest clones take up about 2.7% of the sample.

Here is what the overall study found, with its caveats: Clinical and demographic metadata were provided uncurated, with the amount varying by source and participant.

This clonotype was sampled from a woman in her 40s with active or convalescent COVID-19. Recombination joined TRBV10-3 with TRBJ2-1, and TRBD2 matches 16 of the central bases. The sequenced material came from peripheral blood. The nucleotides are TGTGCCATCAGGGGACTAGCGGGAGGGCCCCGATACAATGAGCAGTTCTTC. Translation gives CAIRGLAGGPRYNEQFF.